This T cell receptor beta chain stems from a study of CD8 T cells in ankylosing spondylitis (dated by TCRdb to about 2017). With regard to the full study: To find TCR variants linked to disease, the study profiled T cell receptor beta repertoires in ankylosing spondylitis patients and healthy donors. The full study cohort comprised 25 ankylosing spondylitis patients and approximately 100 healthy donors. Peripheral blood samples were taken, and synovial fluid was additionally collected from ankylosing spondylitis patients. The full study reports these points: In peripheral blood, the disease-linked clones were found at relatively low frequencies and had a CD8+ phenotype. The disease-linked clones were reported to be significantly enriched in matched synovial fluid samples from ankylosing spondylitis patients. Some TCR beta motif variants had previously been reported in synovial fluid and blood of reactive arthritis patients, which suggested common disease-initiation mechanisms. A TCR beta motif made up of several highly homologous amino acid variants appeared to be characteristic of blood from ankylosing spondylitis patients.

Synovial fluid samples were paired with blood samples taken from the same ankylosing spondylitis patients. Sequencing was carried out with an Illumina HiSeq 2500. Quantitative 5'-RACE with molecular barcodes was the method used to prepare the TCR beta libraries. From the authors' description of their analysis: A new computational method, built on a probabilistic model of VDJ rearrangement, was used to identify disease-linked TCR variants. In-frame beta chains were kept once TCRdb had trimmed the public reads at Q25 with fastp and called clones with MiXCR. A single entry per CDR3 protein holds the most common genes and DNA from its merged rows. In this record, the V and J calls reflect TCRdb's handling and not the investigators' own analysis. The sample records roughly 140,000 distinct CDR3 sequences, 40% to 50% of which are singletons. 12% to 15% of the sample is taken by the ten largest. At the junction V is shortened by 3 bases and J by 10 bases, with 13 bases in between. Sequences SEHNR (CDR1) and FQNEAQ (CDR2) are obtained from the germline V gene (reference sequence). CDR3 length: 12 amino acids, cysteine to phenylalanine. Left in the record is the CDR3 DNA by itself, 36 bases read in frame from the first base.

Regarding this clonotype: Its cognate antigen has yet to be identified. Base qualities are not at hand, and no much larger clone is one base apart.

Input material: synovial fluid, either unsorted or a sorted T cell fraction (not recorded which). The TCR comes from a male donor with ankylosing spondylitis. The chain uses TRBV7-9 and TRBJ2-7; the D segment may tentatively be TRBD1 or TRBD2, each giving 5 matched bases. The nucleotide sequence is TGTGCCAGCAGCTTGAAACCGGGACCCCAGTACTTC. This is translated as CASSLKPGPQYF.